This T cell receptor (beta chain) was sequenced in a study of CD8+ T cells in alopecia areata. Study information: The authors scored treated patients' severity by affected scalp percentage.

In regard to this clone: Antigen unknown.

Treatment described: oral pan-JAK inhibitor, 5-10 mg twice daily. Researchers picked out CD4+ and CD8+ T cells from PBMCs by sorting. Findings and limits, study-wide: Tofacitinib delivered significant drops in scalp clonality and in expanded CD8+ clones among the top 100. Clonality in lesional scalp, especially alopecia totalis/universalis, exceeded that of normal scalp.

Reverse transcribed after extraction, RNA yielded cDNA as the sequencing template. Libraries were prepared by immunoSEQ multiplex PCR; TCRdb keeps only in-frame clonotypes and omits some of them. The sample lists some 200,000 clones, around 60% occurring once. The material sequenced was CD4+ T cells sorted from blood, taken at week 4, from a patient treated with tofacitinib. The origin of this receptor is a human donor with alopecia areata.

The CDR3 DNA sequence: TGTGCTAGTGGTTTGGGTTCGGGATTGATCGGGGAGCTGTTTTTT. Translating it yields CASGLGSGLIGELFF. The rearrangement joins TRBV12-5 to TRBJ2-2; TRBD2 is a possible D gene (5 bases). This CDR3 has 15 amino acids. CDR1 and CDR2 from the germline V gene are LGHNT and FRNRAP. V was trimmed by 1 base and J by 7 bases, leaving 13 bases between them.